Sequencing of this T cell receptor beta chain was carried out in a study of CD8+CD57+ T cells in acquired aplastic anemia. The study's findings and limits: No significant patient-versus-control difference appeared in CD8+ Simpson's diversity. It was found that approximately 29 CD8+ CDR3 sequences were shared between patients and controls.

This clonotype has ten or more counts. Its specificity is not known. Genomic DNA templated the TCR beta VDJ and CDR3 profiling. TCRdb recomputed calls from the reads with MiXCR, one row per CDR3 protein. The sample holds 200,000 or so distinct CDR3 sequences; about half are singletons and the top ten take about 20%. Sequenced patients had shown CD8+CD57+ cell expansion by flow cytometry. The diagnosis in all patients was severe acquired aplastic anemia. No therapy had been given to the patients at the time of blood sampling. Germline CDR1 MGHDK, CDR2 SYGVNS. This CDR3 is built from 15 residues. Trimming took 2 bases from V and 1 from J, leaving 10 bases between them.

Sequenced material: sorted CD4+, CD8+, or CD8+CD57+ T cells (not recorded which) from PBMCs. The TCR originated in a human donor with aplastic anemia. The chain links TRBV25-1 to TRBJ2-3; D gene uncertain. The CDR3 coding sequence is TGTGCCAGCAGTGAAGCTGGGCGCGGCACAGATACGCAGTATTTT. Its protein is CASSEAGRGTDTQYF. The variable domain in full, with the rest retrieved from reference TRBV25-1 and TRBJ2-3, is EADIYQTPRYLVIGTGKKITLECSQTMGHDKMYWYQQDPGMELHLIHYSYGVNSTEKGDLSSESTVSRIRTEHFPLTLESARPSHTSQYLCASSEAGRGTDTQYFGPGTRLTVL.